This is a list of T cell receptor beta chains from one sample in a study of spatial heterogeneity in lung cancer. TCRdb called the 5' RACE reads again in MiXCR, with one record for every CDR3 protein. The sample includes 20,000 to 30,000 distinct CDR3 sequences, roughly a tenth seen only once; the top ten take less than 25%. The sequencing here drew on PBMCs, taken at follow-up. These receptors originate from a male donor with early-stage non-small cell lung cancer. The CDR3 runs from the conserved cysteine through the conserved F or W. The D gene is left open where the match is weak. Clone size is stated in some rows and not others, as once, few, many or a class when expanded.

d_call,v_call,j_call,clone_size,cdr3_aa,cdr3_nt
.,TRBV7-9,TRBJ2-1,many,CASSLGGGVDEQFF,TGTGCCAGCAGCTTAGGAGGAGGGGTGGATGAGCAGTTCTTC
.,TRBV7-2,TRBJ1-1,.,CASTPQAGGSTEAFF,TGTGCCAGCACTCCCCAGGCGGGGGGAAGCACTGAAGCTTTCTTT
.,TRBV28,TRBJ1-1,many,CASSFYAEAFF,TGTGCCAGCAGTTTCTACGCTGAAGCTTTCTTT
.,TRBV11-2,TRBJ2-3,many,CASGTGWDTQYF,TGTGCCAGCGGGACCGGTTGGGATACGCAGTATTTT
.,TRBV28,TRBJ1-5,many,CASSLLTGGGQPQHF,TGTGCCAGCAGTTTATTGACAGGCGGGGGTCAGCCCCAGCATTTT
.,TRBV7-9,TRBJ2-2,many,CASSHGRTGELFF,TGTGCCAGCAGCCATGGACGTACCGGGGAGCTGTTTTTT
.,TRBV7-2,TRBJ1-2,.,CASSLEGSDYGYTF,TGTGCCAGCAGCTTAGAAGGGAGTGACTATGGCTACACCTTC
.,TRBV10-2,TRBJ2-1,few,CASSEWGRDNEQFF,TGCGCCAGCAGTGAGTGGGGTCGGGACAATGAGCAGTTCTTC
TRBD1,TRBV10-3,TRBJ1-6,many,CAISQTGANSPLHF,TGTGCCATCAGCCAGACAGGGGCTAATTCACCCCTCCACTTT
.,TRBV5-5,TRBJ2-2,few,CASSSDAGLGTGELFF,TGTGCCAGCAGCTCCGACGCCGGCTTAGGCACCGGGGAGCTGTTTTTT
.,TRBV28,TRBJ2-6,few,CASFGGTGANVLTF,TGTGCCAGTTTTGGGGGCACTGGGGCCAACGTCCTGACTTTC